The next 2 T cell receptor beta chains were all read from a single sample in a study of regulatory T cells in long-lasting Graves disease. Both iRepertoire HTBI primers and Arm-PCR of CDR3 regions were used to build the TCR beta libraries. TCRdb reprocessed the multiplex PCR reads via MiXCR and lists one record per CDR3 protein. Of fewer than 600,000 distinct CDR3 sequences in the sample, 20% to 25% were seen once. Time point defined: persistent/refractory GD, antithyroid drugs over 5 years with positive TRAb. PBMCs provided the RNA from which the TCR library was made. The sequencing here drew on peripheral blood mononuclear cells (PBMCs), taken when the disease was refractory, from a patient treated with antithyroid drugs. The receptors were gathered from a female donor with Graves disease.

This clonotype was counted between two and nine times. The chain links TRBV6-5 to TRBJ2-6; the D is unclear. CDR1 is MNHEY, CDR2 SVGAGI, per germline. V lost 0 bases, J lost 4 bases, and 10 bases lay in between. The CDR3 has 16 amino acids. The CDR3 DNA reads TGTGCCAGCAGTTACTCTGTTGACCCCGGGGCCAACGTCCTGACTTTC. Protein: CASSYSVDPGANVLTF.

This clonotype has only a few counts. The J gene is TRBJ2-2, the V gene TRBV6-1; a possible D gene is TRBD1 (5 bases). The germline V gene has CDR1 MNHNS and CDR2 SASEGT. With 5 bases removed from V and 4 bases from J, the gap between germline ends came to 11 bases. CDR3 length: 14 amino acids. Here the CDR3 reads CASSPRVVTGELFF. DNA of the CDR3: TGTGCCAGCAGTCCCAGGGTGGTCACCGGGGAGCTGTTTTTT.